A selection of T cell receptor beta chains follows, all from one sample in a study of graft-versus-host responses after intestinal transplantation. Generated by immunoSEQ multiplex PCR, the TCRdb table keeps only in-frame clones and is missing some. In the table there are 98,000 or so clones, 86% of which are singletons. The sequencing used PBMCs, collected 255 days after intestinal transplant. Source of these receptors: a human patient who received an intestinal transplant, so some T cells may come from the graft donor. CDR3s include the opening cysteine and the closing phenylalanine or tryptophan. D genes are given only for firm matches.

>NA|TRBV27|13
CASRAPSRNEQFF
>TRBD1|TRBV18|13
CASSPQRDRVYTF
>NA|TRBV2|13
CASIHTGTGELFF
>NA|TRBV30|13
CAWSRQTNTEAFF
>NA|TRBV5-1|13
CASARQPRETQYF
>NA|TRBV30|14
CAWRHPGLSSGYTF
>NA|TRBV11-2|11
CATDGLDGYTF
>TRBD1|TRBV11-2|13
CASSQPGGQPQHF
>NA|TRBV11-3|13
CASSLGPVNEQFF
>NA|TRBV7-9|16
CASSLVAETSGTEAFF
>NA|TRBV5-1|13
CASSLEEGYEQYF
>TRBD1|TRBV6-5|15
CASSYPGQGVDGYTF
>TRBD1|TRBV30|13
CAWSPGTGDGYTF
>NA|TRBV6-1|15
CASSEATGNTGELFF
>NA|TRBV5-4|12
CASSLAEETQYF
>NA|TRBV10-2|12
CASSHPNQPQHF
>TRBD2|TRBV19|15
CASSVSGRRLYEQYF
>NA|TRBV19|17
CASSIGQPITWTGELFF
>TRBD1|TRBV19|17
CASSIAPGTGGIVKLFF
>NA|TRBV6-5|13
CASSSRDYNEQFF
>NA|TRBV6-1|14
CASSRLTGEQPQHF
>NA|TRBV29-1|11
CSVEKGEGYTF
>TRBD2|TRBV6-5|14
CASSLGGAGNIQYF
>NA|TRBV10-1|18
CASSEGHGGTNPQREQFF
>NA|TRBV7-8|15
CASSIGPGDRTEAFF
>NA|TRBV6-6|13
CASYTPGTGELFF
>NA|TRBV5-6|14
CASSSGRGHTEAFF
>TRBD1|TRBV20-1|11
CSGQGAYEQYF
>NA|TRBV28|14
CASSPRGAADTQYF
>NA|TRBV7-6|12
CASSLAGGEQFF